Presented here are 3 T cell receptor beta chains from one specimen sequenced in a study of cytomegalovirus exposure and HLA in healthy donors. PCR involved 60 Vbeta and 13 Jbeta primers. Method: immunoSEQ multiplex PCR; TCRdb's copy keeps in-frame clones and lacks some. Its table lists around 140,000 clones. The sample comprised PBMCs. These receptors all come from a woman between 40 and 55 years old in good health and CMV-seronegative.

This chain connects TRBV5-1 to TRBJ2-3, with 13 bases identical to TRBD2. V was pared by 4 bases and J by 3 bases, with 5 bases of the junction left unmatched. Germline loops: CDR1 SGHRS, CDR2 YFSETQ. This CDR3 spans 16 amino acids. In nucleotides, the CDR3 is TGCGCCAGCAGCCCGTTGACTAGCGGGGGGACAGATACGCAGTATTTT. Amino acid sequence: CASSPLTSGGTDTQYF.

J is TRBJ2-7 and V is TRBV14, with 9 positions matching TRBD1. Germline V CDR1 and CDR2: SGHDN, FVKESK. This CDR3 is built from 17 residues. V lost 3 bases to trimming and J lost 6 bases; unmatched junction nucleotides: 15. CDR3 sequence: CASSHPSQRDRAGEQYF. The CDR3 nucleotides are TGTGCCAGCAGCCACCCGAGCCAAAGGGACAGGGCGGGCGAGCAGTACTTC.

This chain connects TRBV6-6 to TRBJ1-2; D uncertain. V was clipped by 2 bases and J by 8 bases, with 3 bases between them. Germline V gene sequence: CDR1 MNHNY, CDR2 SVGAGI (reference sequence). This CDR3 is built from 10 residues. CDR3: CASSYEGYTF. The CDR3, as DNA: TGTGCCAGCAGTTACGAGGGCTACACCTTC.